The clone carrying this TCR beta chain was counted at least ten times. Unique molecular identifiers were incorporated when the TCRbeta library was constructed. TCRdb recomputed calls from the PCR reads with MiXCR, one row per CDR3 protein. The sample lists about 610,000 distinct CDR3 sequences; about 10% were seen once. This sample stems from a study of T-cell reconstitution after alpha-beta-depleted transplantation in children. Trimming removed 4 bases from V and 9 bases from J; junction bases left unmatched: 6. The CDR3 contains 14 residues. Germline V gene data show CDR1 as MDHEN and CDR2 as SYDVKM.

This clonotype originated in a human donor who donated a stem cell graft to a child with acute myeloid leukemia. The chain carries TRBV28 and TRBJ2-1; 10 bases align to TRBD2. Sequenced here: PBMCs from the stem cell graft donor, sampled from the stem cell graft. CDR3: CASSSGTSVSEQFF. CDR3 nucleotide sequence: TGTGCCAGCAGTTCCGGGACTAGCGTGAGTGAGCAGTTCTTC.